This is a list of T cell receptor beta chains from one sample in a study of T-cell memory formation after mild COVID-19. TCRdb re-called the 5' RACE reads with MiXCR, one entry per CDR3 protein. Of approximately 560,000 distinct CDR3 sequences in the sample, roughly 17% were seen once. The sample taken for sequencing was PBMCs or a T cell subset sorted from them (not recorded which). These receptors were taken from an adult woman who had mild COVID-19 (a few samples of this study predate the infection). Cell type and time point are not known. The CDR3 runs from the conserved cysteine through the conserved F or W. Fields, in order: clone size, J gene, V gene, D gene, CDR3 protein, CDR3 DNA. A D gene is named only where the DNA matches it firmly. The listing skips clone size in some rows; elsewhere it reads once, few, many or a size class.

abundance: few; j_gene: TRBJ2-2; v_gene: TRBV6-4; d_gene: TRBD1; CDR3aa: CASSDGTGGSGTGELFF; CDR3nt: TGTGCCAGCAGTGACGGGACAGGGGGCTCGGGGACCGGGGAGCTGTTTTTT
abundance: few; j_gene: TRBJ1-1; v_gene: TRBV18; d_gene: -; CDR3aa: CASSPSSKGTEAFF; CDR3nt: TGTGCCAGCTCACCATCCAGTAAAGGCACTGAAGCTTTCTTT
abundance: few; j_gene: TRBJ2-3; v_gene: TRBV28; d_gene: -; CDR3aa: CASSLFGTSTDTQYF; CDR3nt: TGTGCCAGCAGTTTATTCGGGACTAGCACAGATACGCAGTATTTT
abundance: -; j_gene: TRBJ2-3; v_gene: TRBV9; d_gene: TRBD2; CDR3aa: CASSVEHSGGAGPTDTQYF; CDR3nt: TGTGCCAGCAGCGTAGAGCATAGCGGGGGGGCGGGCCCCACAGATACGCAGTATTTT
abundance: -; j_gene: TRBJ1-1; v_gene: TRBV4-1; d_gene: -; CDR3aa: CASSQVEVAAAFF; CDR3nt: TGCGCCAGCAGCCAAGTAGAAGTCGCGGCCGCTTTCTTT
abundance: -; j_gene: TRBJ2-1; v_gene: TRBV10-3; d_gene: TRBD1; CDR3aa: CAISEPLRGTGGNEQFF; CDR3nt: TGTGCCATCAGTGAGCCCCTGAGAGGGACAGGGGGTAATGAGCAGTTCTTC
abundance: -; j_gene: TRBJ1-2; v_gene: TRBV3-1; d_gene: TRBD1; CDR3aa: CASSPIGTGGLFYGYTF; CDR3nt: TGTGCCAGCAGCCCAATCGGGACAGGGGGACTCTTTTATGGCTACACCTTC
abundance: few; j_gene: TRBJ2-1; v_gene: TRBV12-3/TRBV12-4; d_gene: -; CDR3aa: CASSTGDYSHEQFF; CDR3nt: TGTGCCAGCAGCACAGGGGACTATTCGCATGAGCAGTTCTTC
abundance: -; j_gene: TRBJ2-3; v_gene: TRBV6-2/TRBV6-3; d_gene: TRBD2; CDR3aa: CASSYGLAGVLTTQYF; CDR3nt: TGTGCCAGCAGCTACGGACTAGCGGGAGTTCTTACTACGCAGTATTTT
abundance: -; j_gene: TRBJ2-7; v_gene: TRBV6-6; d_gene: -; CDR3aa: CASSLPYGSEQYF; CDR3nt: TGTGCCAGCAGTTTACCCTACGGGAGTGAGCAGTACTTC
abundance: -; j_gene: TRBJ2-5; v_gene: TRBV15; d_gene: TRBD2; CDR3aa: CATSRYGTSGKAETQYF; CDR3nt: TGTGCCACCAGCAGATATGGGACTAGCGGGAAAGCAGAGACCCAGTACTTC
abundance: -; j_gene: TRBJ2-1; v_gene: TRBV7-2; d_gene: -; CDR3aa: CASGLLSRDEQFF; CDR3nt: TGTGCCAGCGGCTTGCTCAGCCGCGATGAGCAGTTCTTC
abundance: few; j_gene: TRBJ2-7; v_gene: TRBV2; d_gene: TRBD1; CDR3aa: CASRWGQASYEQYF; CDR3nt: TGTGCCAGCAGGTGGGGACAGGCATCCTACGAGCAGTACTTC
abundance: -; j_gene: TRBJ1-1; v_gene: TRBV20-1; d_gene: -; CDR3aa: CSARDGGRLNTEAFF; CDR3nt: TGCAGTGCTAGAGATGGAGGGAGATTGAACACTGAAGCTTTCTTT
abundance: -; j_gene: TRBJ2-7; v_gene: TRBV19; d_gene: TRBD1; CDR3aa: CASSIQGVGEQYF; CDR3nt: TGTGCCAGTAGTATACAGGGGGTTGGCGAGCAGTACTTC
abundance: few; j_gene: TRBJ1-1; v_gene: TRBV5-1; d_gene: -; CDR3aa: CASSLVSGLGTEAFF; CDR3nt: TGCGCCAGCAGCTTGGTTTCGGGGCTAGGGACTGAAGCTTTCTTT
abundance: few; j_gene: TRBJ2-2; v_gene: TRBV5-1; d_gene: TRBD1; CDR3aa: CASSSGTASNTGELFF; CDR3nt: TGCGCCAGCAGCTCCGGGACAGCATCTAACACCGGGGAGCTGTTTTTT
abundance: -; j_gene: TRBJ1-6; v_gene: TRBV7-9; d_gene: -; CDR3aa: CASSSFQGANSPLHF; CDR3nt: TGTGCCAGCAGCTCATTTCAGGGTGCTAATTCACCCCTCCACTTT
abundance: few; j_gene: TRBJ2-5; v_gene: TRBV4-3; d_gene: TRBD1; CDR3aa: CASSPTRRQGGGETQYF; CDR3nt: TGCGCCAGCAGCCCCACCCGGAGACAGGGGGGAGGAGAGACCCAGTACTTC
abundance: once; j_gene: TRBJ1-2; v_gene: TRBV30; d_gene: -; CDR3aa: CAWSPVGYTF; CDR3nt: TGTGCCTGGAGTCCAGTGGGCTACACCTTC
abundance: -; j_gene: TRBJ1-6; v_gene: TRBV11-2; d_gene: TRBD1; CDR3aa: CASSEVTGEGSPLHF; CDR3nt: TGTGCCAGCAGCGAAGTCACAGGGGAAGGATCACCCCTCCACTTT
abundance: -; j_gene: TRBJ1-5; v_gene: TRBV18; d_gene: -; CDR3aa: CASSVERFNQPQHF; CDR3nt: TGTGCCAGCTCGGTGGAACGTTTCAATCAGCCCCAGCATTTT
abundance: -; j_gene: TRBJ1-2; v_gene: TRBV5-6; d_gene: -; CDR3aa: CASIKEGPPGGYTF; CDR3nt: TGTGCCAGCATCAAGGAGGGCCCTCCGGGGGGCTACACCTTC
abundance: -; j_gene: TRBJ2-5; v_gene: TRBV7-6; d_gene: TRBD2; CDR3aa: CASSRATSEVETQYF; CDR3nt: TGTGCCAGCAGCAGAGCTACTAGCGAAGTAGAGACCCAGTACTTC
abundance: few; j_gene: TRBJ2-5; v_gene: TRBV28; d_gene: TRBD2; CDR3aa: CASSSSWGEGYRSETQYF; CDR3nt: TGTGCCAGCAGTTCCTCCTGGGGGGAGGGCTATCGTAGTGAGACCCAGTACTTC
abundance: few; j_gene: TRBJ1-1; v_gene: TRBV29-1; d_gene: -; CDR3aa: CGYRNSEAFF; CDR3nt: TGCGGCTACCGAAACAGTGAAGCTTTCTTT
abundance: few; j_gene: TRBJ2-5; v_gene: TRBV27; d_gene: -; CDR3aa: CASRLQGQETQYF; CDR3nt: TGTGCCAGCAGACTACAGGGCCAAGAGACCCAGTACTTC
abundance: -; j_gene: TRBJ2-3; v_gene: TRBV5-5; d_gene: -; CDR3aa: CASSLIAENTQYF; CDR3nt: TGTGCCAGCAGCTTGATAGCGGAAAATACGCAGTATTTT
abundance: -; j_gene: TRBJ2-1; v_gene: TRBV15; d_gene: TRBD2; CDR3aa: CATSRGREGPQFF; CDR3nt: TGTGCCACCAGCAGAGGGCGGGAGGGCCCCCAGTTCTTC
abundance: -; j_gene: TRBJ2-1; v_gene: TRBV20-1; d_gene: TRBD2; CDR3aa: CSAGLGLQFF; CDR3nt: TGCAGTGCGGGACTAGGGTTACAGTTCTTC
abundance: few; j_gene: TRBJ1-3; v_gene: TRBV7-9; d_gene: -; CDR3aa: CASSPWDGSGNTIYF; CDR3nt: TGTGCCAGCAGCCCATGGGACGGCTCTGGAAACACCATATATTTT
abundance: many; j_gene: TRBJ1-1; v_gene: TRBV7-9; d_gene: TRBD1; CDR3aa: CASSRADRLNTEAFF; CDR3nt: TGTGCCAGCAGCCGAGCGGACAGGCTGAACACTGAAGCTTTCTTT
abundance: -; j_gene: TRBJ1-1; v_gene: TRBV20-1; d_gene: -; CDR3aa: CSASRAMNTEAFF; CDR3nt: TGCAGTGCGTCCAGGGCCATGAACACTGAAGCTTTCTTT
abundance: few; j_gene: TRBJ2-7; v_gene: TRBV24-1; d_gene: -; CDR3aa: CATSPGGGPPYEQYF; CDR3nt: TGTGCCACCAGTCCCGGTGGCGGACCACCCTACGAGCAGTACTTC
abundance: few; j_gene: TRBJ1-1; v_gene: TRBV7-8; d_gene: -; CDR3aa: CASSLESGVFTEAFF; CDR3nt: TGTGCCAGCAGCTTAGAATCAGGAGTGTTCACTGAAGCTTTCTTT
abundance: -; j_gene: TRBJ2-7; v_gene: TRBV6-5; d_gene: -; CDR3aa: CASRERTGIYEQYF; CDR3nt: TGTGCCAGCAGGGAGCGGACCGGTATCTACGAGCAGTACTTC
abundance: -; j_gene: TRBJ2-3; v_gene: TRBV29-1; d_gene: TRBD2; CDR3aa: CSVEMAGGLTDTQYF; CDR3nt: TGCAGCGTTGAGATGGCGGGAGGTCTCACAGATACGCAGTATTTT
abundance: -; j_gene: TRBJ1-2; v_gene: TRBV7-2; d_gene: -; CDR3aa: CASSLGGSHGYTF; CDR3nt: TGTGCCAGCAGCTTAGGAGGTTCCCATGGCTACACCTTC
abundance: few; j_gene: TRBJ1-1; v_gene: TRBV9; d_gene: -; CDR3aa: CASSGITGMNTEAFF; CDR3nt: TGTGCCAGCAGCGGTATCACGGGGATGAACACTGAAGCTTTCTTT
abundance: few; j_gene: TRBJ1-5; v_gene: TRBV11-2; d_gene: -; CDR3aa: CASSYNGGVQNQPQHF; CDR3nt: TGTGCCAGCAGCTATAACGGGGGCGTTCAGAATCAGCCCCAGCATTTT
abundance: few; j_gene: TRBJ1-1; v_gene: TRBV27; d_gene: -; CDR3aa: CASSLWFGGLGTEAFF; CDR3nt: TGTGCCAGCAGTTTATGGTTCGGGGGCTTGGGCACTGAAGCTTTCTTT
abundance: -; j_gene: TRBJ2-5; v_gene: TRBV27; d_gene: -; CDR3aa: CASRSGTLVRETQYF; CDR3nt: TGTGCCAGCAGATCCGGGACACTTGTCCGAGAGACCCAGTACTTC
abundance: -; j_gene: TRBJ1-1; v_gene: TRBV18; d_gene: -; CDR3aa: CASSRFQGQDSEAFF; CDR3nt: TGTGCCAGCTCACGCTTCCAGGGACAAGACTCTGAAGCTTTCTTT
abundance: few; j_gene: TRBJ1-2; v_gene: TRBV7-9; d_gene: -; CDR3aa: CASSRFPPTGTNYGYTF; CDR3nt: TGTGCCAGCAGCCGCTTTCCGCCGACAGGAACGAACTATGGCTACACCTTC
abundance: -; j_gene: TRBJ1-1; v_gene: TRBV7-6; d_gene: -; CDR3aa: CASTRGFTGTEAFF; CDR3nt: TGTGCCAGCACACGCGGGTTTACGGGAACTGAAGCTTTCTTT
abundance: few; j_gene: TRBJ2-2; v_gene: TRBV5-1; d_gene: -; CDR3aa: CASSLALSTGELFF; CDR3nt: TGCGCCAGCAGCTTGGCTTTGTCCACCGGGGAGCTGTTTTTT
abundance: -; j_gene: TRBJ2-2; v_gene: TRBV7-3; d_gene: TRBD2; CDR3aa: CASSSQTSGNTGELFF; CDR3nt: TGTGCCAGCAGCTCCCAGACTAGCGGGAACACCGGGGAGCTGTTTTTT
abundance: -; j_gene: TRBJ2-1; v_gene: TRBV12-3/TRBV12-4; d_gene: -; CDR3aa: CATSLDGLQGYNEQFF; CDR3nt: TGTGCCACCAGTTTAGACGGGCTACAGGGCTACAATGAGCAGTTCTTC